This T cell receptor (beta chain) was captured in a study of beta chain features in type 1 diabetes. Trimming took off 1 base at V and 2 bases at J, with 9 bases between the two ends. Germline V gives CDR1 MDHEN, CDR2 SYDVKM. This CDR3 contains 14 residues. As to this clone: The antigen remains undetermined. Additional DNA sequences in this sample encode the identical CDR3.

Study-level results: Shorter TCRB CDR3s, moderately but significantly so, were found in Type 1 diabetes patients in all four CD4+ subsets.

As every portion of the isolated RNA was reverse transcribed, the sequencing read expressed TCRB transcripts. Using immunoSEQ multiplex PCR, the repertoire was profiled, and TCRdb retains in-frame clones only, with some absent. The sample holds 810,000 or so clones, about a sixth seen once. Sequences were obtained from naive CD4+ T cells from blood. The rearrangement uses TRBV28 and TRBJ2-7; D may be TRBD2 (6 bases). The origin of this receptor is a young woman in good health. The CDR3 nucleotides are TGTGCCAGCAGTTTATCCGGACTACCCTACGAGCAGTACTTC. Protein sequence: CASSLSGLPYEQYF. Based on the CDR3 plus reference TRBV28 and TRBJ2-7, the full variable domain is DVKVTQSSRYLVKRTGEKVFLECVQDMDHENMFWYRQDPGLGLRLIYFSYDVKMKEKGDIPEGYSVSREKKERFSLILESASTNQTSMYLCASSLSGLPYEQYFGPGTRLTVT.